What follows are 18 T cell receptor beta chains derived from one specimen sequenced in a study of shared T cell receptors in the human thymus. Profiled with immunoSEQ multiplex PCR; TCRdb holds only in-frame clones, not every one. This table has some 700,000 clones, roughly 88% appearing once. The same sample was also studied in work on human thymus T cells.

Sequences were obtained from thymocytes. The receptors shown here come from a boy younger than two with a congenital heart defect.

The chain recombines TRBV29-1 with TRBJ2-1, with a weak D call TRBD1 (6 bases). Trimming removed 0 bases from V and 6 bases from J, with 15 bases in between. Germline values: CDR1 SQVTM, CDR2 ANQGSEA. The CDR3 extends over 15 amino acids. CDR3 DNA: TGCAGCGTTGAAGAATCAGGGGCCCCTGGCAATGAGCAGTTCTTC. Protein: CSVEESGAPGNEQFF.

This clone has more than one count but fewer than ten. CDR3 sequence (DNA): TGTGCCAGCAGCCAAGACAGGGGAGGGGGCAATCAGCCCCAGCATTTT. It specifies CASSQDRGGGNQPQHF. The rearrangement uses TRBV4-2 and TRBJ1-5; D possibly corresponds to TRBD1 (6 bases). The CDR3 runs to 16 residues. Germline CDR1 is LGHNA and CDR2 is YNFKEQ. V lost 0 bases to trimming and J lost 2 bases, with 11 bases between them.

The rearrangement links TRBV11-3 to TRBJ2-4; the D is unclear. The CDR3 has 12 residues. Trimming left V 2 bases short and J 3 bases short, with 2 bases between. Per the germline V gene, CDR1 is SGHNT and CDR2 is YENEEA. CDR3 in DNA: TGTGCCAGCAGCTTATACAAAAACATTCAGTACTTC. Its protein product is CASSLYKNIQYF.

The chain combines TRBV7-9 with TRBJ2-7; D is uncertain. This CDR3 comprises 15 residues. CDR1 is SEHNR, CDR2 FQNEAQ, per germline (reference sequence). V lost 0 bases and J 2 bases, leaving 11 bases between the germline ends. The CDR3 DNA follows: TGTGCCAGCAGCTTAGCAGTCGCTAAAGCCTACGAGCAGTACTTC. It encodes CASSLAVAKAYEQYF.

This clone occurred once. The chain combines TRBV7-2 with TRBJ2-7, with D possibly being TRBD1 (6 bases). This CDR3 is built from 15 residues. CDR1 is SGHTA and CDR2 is FQGNSA in the germline V gene. V was shortened by 5 bases and J by 6 bases, with 20 bases between the two germline ends. The CDR3 loop is CASSLPGAGDREQYF. CDR3 DNA: TGTGCCAGCAGCCTACCCGGGGCAGGGGATCGCGAGCAGTACTTC.

The chain combines TRBV29-1 with TRBJ1-3; the match to TRBD1 covers 8 bases. J was trimmed by 3 bases and V by 6 bases; bases with no gene match: 4. The CDR3 length is 13 residues. Germline V gene data show CDR1 as SQVTM and CDR2 as ANQGSEA. CDR3 region: CSVPGTGGNTIYF. As DNA, the CDR3 is TGCAGCGTCCCCGGGACAGGTGGAAACACCATATATTTT.

This chain connects TRBV7-2 to TRBJ2-1; possibly TRBD2 for D (6 bases). The CDR3 is 15 residues long. Trimming left V 0 bases short and J 6 bases short, with 12 bases between. Per the germline V gene, CDR1 is SGHTA and CDR2 is FQGNSA. DNA for the CDR3: TGTGCCAGCAGCTTAGCGTGGCGGGACTCCAATGAGCAGTTCTTC. It is translated as CASSLAWRDSNEQFF.

This rearrangement joins TRBV7-9 to TRBJ2-7; D unresolved. The CDR3 length is 14 residues. V lost 4 bases and J lost 0, with 10 bases in between. Germline V gene data show CDR1 as SEHNR and CDR2 as FQNEAQ (reference sequence). CDR3 loop: CASSSRPLSYEQYF. The CDR3 coding sequence is TGTGCCAGCAGCTCCAGGCCTCTCTCCTACGAGCAGTACTTC.

The V call is TRBV10-3, the J call TRBJ2-7; tentatively, D is TRBD1 (6 bases). With 4 bases removed from V and 3 bases from J, the gap between germline ends came to 7 bases. Germline V CDR1 and CDR2: ENHRY, SYGVKD. The CDR3 has 12 residues. As DNA, the CDR3 is TGTGCCATCAGTGGCAGGGGCTACGAGCAGTACTTC. Protein: CAISGRGYEQYF.

The V call is TRBV6-1, the J call TRBJ2-3; 13 nucleotides align to TRBD2. In germline, CDR1 is MNHNS, CDR2 SASEGT. V was pared by 1 base and J by 7 bases, with 17 bases of the junction left unmatched. The CDR3 is made up of 20 amino acids. CDR3 loop: CASSEVGDRGLAGAVNTQYF. CDR3 nucleotide sequence: TGTGCCAGCAGTGAAGTAGGGGACCGAGGACTAGCGGGAGCAGTGAATACGCAGTATTTT.

The rearrangement links TRBV19 to TRBJ2-3; D perhaps matches TRBD1 (5 bases). Trimming left V 6 bases short and J 0 bases short, with 10 bases between. The CDR3 runs 14 residues. Germline loops: CDR1 LNHDA, CDR2 SQIVND (reference sequence). The CDR3 is CASRWAGSTDTQYF. For the CDR3, the DNA is TGTGCCAGTAGGTGGGCAGGGAGCACAGATACGCAGTATTTT.

This chain uses TRBV6-1 with TRBJ2-7; D possibly corresponds to TRBD2 (5 bases). V was trimmed by 8 bases and J by 3 bases, leaving 17 bases between them. Germline V gene lookup returns CDR1 MNHNS and CDR2 SASEGT. This CDR3 contains 14 residues. DNA of the CDR3: TGTGCCAGCTCCCGGGATGGGCAGGTCTACGAGCAGTACTTC. Its protein is CASSRDGQVYEQYF.

The V gene is TRBV28, the J gene TRBJ1-2, with D perhaps TRBD1 (5 bases). The V end was cut by 7 bases, the J end by 8 bases, with 29 bases between. The CDR3 has 17 amino acids. The germline CDR1 and CDR2 sequences are MDHEN and SYDVKM. CDR3 sequence: CASIWGGLGNMVRGYTF. In nucleotides, the CDR3 is TGTGCCAGCATATGGGGGGGTTTGGGTAATATGGTCAGAGGCTACACCTTC.

This clone was observed once. The rearrangement uses TRBV7-2 and TRBJ2-7, with 7 bases aligning to TRBD2. The length of the CDR3 is 11 residues. Germline V gene data show CDR1 as SGHTA and CDR2 as FQGNSA. V gave up 8 bases and J gave up 7 bases; unmatched junction bases: 5. The CDR3 loop reads CASAKGGEQYF. CDR3 in DNA: TGTGCCAGCGCTAAGGGAGGGGAGCAGTACTTC.

The chain carries TRBV27 and TRBJ1-5; D is unclear. CDR1 and CDR2 from the germline V gene are MNHEY and SMNVEV (reference sequence). This CDR3 is built from 13 residues. V lost 4 bases and J 5 bases, leaving 9 bases between the germline ends. The CDR3 DNA sequence: TGTGCCAGCAGTTGGAGGGAGTATCAGCCCCAGCATTTT. It encodes CASSWREYQPQHF.

V usage is TRBV14 and J usage is TRBJ2-7; D gene unclear. The germline V gene has CDR1 SGHDN and CDR2 FVKESK. CDR3 length: 13 amino acids. V lost 0 bases and J 2 bases, leaving 5 bases between the germline ends. The CDR3 protein is CASSQEVAYEQYF. The CDR3 nucleotides read TGTGCCAGCAGCCAAGAGGTAGCCTACGAGCAGTACTTC.

V is TRBV4-3 and J is TRBJ2-5; TRBD1 matches 10 bases. Germline V gene lookup returns CDR1 LGHNA and CDR2 YSLEER. V lost 3 bases and J lost 5; bases outside the gene matches: 12. The CDR3 runs 17 residues. As DNA, the CDR3 is TGCGCCAGCAGCCAGACCGGTGGGACAGGGGTGGATGAGACCCAGTACTTC. Its translation is CASSQTGGTGVDETQYF.

This chain uses TRBV29-1 with TRBJ2-5, with 10 nucleotides matching TRBD1. Germline CDR1 and CDR2: SQVTM and ANQGSEA. With 8 bases clipped from V and 2 bases from J, the junction kept 11 bases outside the gene matches. The CDR3 is made up of 15 amino acids. The CDR3 DNA sequence: TGCAGCCACGGAGGGACAGGGGAACCACAAGAGACCCAGTACTTC. It encodes CSHGGTGEPQETQYF.